A selection of T cell receptor beta chains follows, all from one sample in a study of OX40 agonist ivuxolimab in advanced cancers. TCRdb's copy holds only in-frame clones and misses some; the assay was immunoSEQ multiplex PCR. The profile shows tens of thousands of clones, 75% to 95% of them singletons. The specimen comprised CD4+ or CD8+ T cells sorted from blood, sampled in a trial of the OX40 agonist ivuxolimab. These receptors all come from an adult with an advanced solid tumor such as melanoma, head and neck, liver or kidney cancer. The CDR3 runs from the conserved cysteine through the conserved F or W. Fields, in order: V gene, CDR3 length, clone size, D gene, J gene, CDR3 DNA, CDR3 protein. D genes are given only for firm matches. Part of the rows lack a size; the others show once, few, many or a class for expanded clones.

V: TRBV6-4
length: 14
size: NA
D: TRBD1
J: TRBJ2-1
DNA: TGTGCCAGCAGTAAGACAGGGTCCTACAATGAGCAGTTCTTC
CDR3: CASSKTGSYNEQFF

V: TRBV7-2
length: 14
size: NA
D: NA
J: TRBJ2-7
DNA: TGTGCCAGCAGCTCCCGAAGCCACTCCTACGAGCAGTACTTC
CDR3: CASSSRSHSYEQYF

V: TRBV19
length: 15
size: NA
D: TRBD2
J: TRBJ2-3
DNA: TGTGCCAGTAGTGTGCTAGCGGGGGTCGGAGATACGCAGTATTTT
CDR3: CASSVLAGVGDTQYF

V: TRBV28
length: 14
size: once
D: TRBD1
J: TRBJ2-2
DNA: TGTGCCAGCAGTCGAACAGGGGGGACCGGGGAGCTGTTTTTT
CDR3: CASSRTGGTGELFF

V: TRBV6-6
length: 13
size: NA
D: NA
J: TRBJ1-1
DNA: TGTGCCAGCAGTTACGGTTCGGGAGGCGAAGCTTTCTTT
CDR3: CASSYGSGGEAFF

V: TRBV15
length: 14
size: NA
D: TRBD2
J: TRBJ2-7
DNA: TGTGCCACCAGCAGAGATCGGACTAGCTACGAGCAGTACTTC
CDR3: CATSRDRTSYEQYF

V: TRBV7-9
length: 17
size: NA
D: TRBD1
J: TRBJ1-4
DNA: TGTGCCAGCAGCGCCGACAGGGGCAGTACAAAAGGAGAAAAACTGTTTTTT
CDR3: CASSADRGSTKGEKLFF

V: TRBV5-1
length: 15
size: NA
D: TRBD1
J: TRBJ2-7
DNA: TGCGCCAGCAGCCGGGTGACAGGGTCTTTTTACGAGCAGTACTTC
CDR3: CASSRVTGSFYEQYF

V: TRBV6-5
length: 14
size: NA
D: NA
J: TRBJ2-3
DNA: TGTGCCAGCAGGGCGGCCTATAGCACAGATACGCAGTATTTT
CDR3: CASRAAYSTDTQYF

V: TRBV19
length: 14
size: once
D: NA
J: TRBJ2-3
DNA: TGTGCCAGTAGTATGATCGCGGTAACAGATACGCAGTATTTT
CDR3: CASSMIAVTDTQYF

V: TRBV28
length: 13
size: NA
D: TRBD1
J: TRBJ2-7
DNA: TGTGCCACCTACGGACAGGGGGCTCGCGAGCAGTACTTC
CDR3: CATYGQGAREQYF

V: TRBV2
length: 11
size: NA
D: NA
J: TRBJ1-2
DNA: TGTGCCAGCAGTGTGGGTTATGGCTACACCTTC
CDR3: CASSVGYGYTF

V: TRBV6-1
length: 17
size: NA
D: NA
J: TRBJ2-2
DNA: TGTGCCAGCAGTGCACGACTAATAACAGGGTCCCCCGGGGAGCTGTTTTTT
CDR3: CASSARLITGSPGELFF

V: TRBV7-2
length: 16
size: NA
D: TRBD1
J: TRBJ1-1
DNA: TGTGCCAGCAGCCTTGGACAGGGGGCCGTGGACACTGAAGCTTTCTTT
CDR3: CASSLGQGAVDTEAFF

V: TRBV5-1
length: 16
size: NA
D: TRBD2
J: TRBJ2-1
DNA: TGCGCCAGCACCCGTCAGACTAGCGGGAGCTTAAATGAGCAGTTCTTC
CDR3: CASTRQTSGSLNEQFF

V: TRBV28
length: 14
size: NA
D: NA
J: TRBJ1-1
DNA: TGTGCCAGCAGCCGACACCAGAGGGTCACTGAAGCTTTCTTT
CDR3: CASSRHQRVTEAFF

V: TRBV4-3
length: 15
size: NA
D: NA
J: TRBJ2-7
DNA: TGCGCCAGCAGCCAAGGGTACTGGAGGTCCTACGAGCAGTACTTC
CDR3: CASSQGYWRSYEQYF

V: TRBV6-5
length: 14
size: NA
D: NA
J: TRBJ1-1
DNA: TGTGCCAGCAGTTACTCGGGGGTGGGCACTGAAGCTTTCTTT
CDR3: CASSYSGVGTEAFF

V: TRBV28
length: 12
size: NA
D: NA
J: TRBJ1-2
DNA: TGTGCCAGCAGTTTCCAGGGGTATGGCTACACCTTC
CDR3: CASSFQGYGYTF

V: TRBV2
length: 14
size: NA
D: NA
J: TRBJ2-5
DNA: TGTGCCAGCGGGTCGGGCCTTGAAGGGGAGACCCAGTACTTC
CDR3: CASGSGLEGETQYF

V: TRBV28
length: 15
size: NA
D: TRBD1
J: TRBJ1-2
DNA: TGTGCCAGCAGCTCGCCTCAGGGGGGGAGGTATGGCTACACCTTC
CDR3: CASSSPQGGRYGYTF

V: TRBV4-1
length: 15
size: once
D: NA
J: TRBJ2-2
DNA: TGCGCCAGCAGCCGGGGGGACAGAGAGACCGGGGAGCTGTTTTTT
CDR3: CASSRGDRETGELFF

V: TRBV28
length: 10
size: NA
D: NA
J: TRBJ1-2
DNA: TGTGCCAGCGGGAACTATGGCTACACCTTC
CDR3: CASGNYGYTF

V: TRBV2
length: 15
size: once
D: NA
J: TRBJ1-1
DNA: TGTGCCAGCAGGTCCAGGGTCGTCCCGAACACTGAAGCTTTCTTT
CDR3: CASRSRVVPNTEAFF

V: TRBV28
length: 15
size: NA
D: TRBD1
J: TRBJ1-6
DNA: TGTGCCAGCAGTTTAGGGGGACAGGGGCCTTCACCCCTCCACTTT
CDR3: CASSLGGQGPSPLHF

V: TRBV29-1
length: 11
size: NA
D: TRBD1
J: TRBJ1-2
DNA: TGCAGCTCGGGACAGGAGGATGGCTACACCTTC
CDR3: CSSGQEDGYTF

V: TRBV5-4
length: 14
size: once
D: TRBD2
J: TRBJ2-7
DNA: TGTGCCAGCAGCCCTACTAGCGGGAGGGCCGAGCAGTACTTC
CDR3: CASSPTSGRAEQYF

V: TRBV5-1
length: 14
size: NA
D: TRBD2
J: TRBJ2-3
DNA: TGCGCCAGCAGCTTTGTAGCGGGAGGAGATACGCAGTATTTT
CDR3: CASSFVAGGDTQYF